This entry is about one T cell receptor (beta chain). This CDR3 comprises 13 residues. Trimming shortened V by 1 base and J by 3 bases, and 7 bases separated the two germline ends. The source of the sample is a study of blood T cell repertoires in COVID-19. Study at large: Sources were T cells, B-cell-depleted T cells, or PBMCs; the material itself was cDNA or gDNA.

The data were produced by immunoSEQ multiplex PCR, yet TCRdb's version contains in-frame clones alone and is incomplete. This table holds roughly 250,000 clones, around nine tenths found once. The sample was peripheral blood. The receptor comes from a woman aged 35 to 49 who had recovered from COVID-19. The chain recombines TRBV12-3 or TRBV12-4 with TRBJ2-7; D unresolved. The CDR3 DNA reads TGTGCCAGCAGTTTAGACAGTTTCTACGAGCAGTACTTC. This gives the protein CASSLDSFYEQYF.